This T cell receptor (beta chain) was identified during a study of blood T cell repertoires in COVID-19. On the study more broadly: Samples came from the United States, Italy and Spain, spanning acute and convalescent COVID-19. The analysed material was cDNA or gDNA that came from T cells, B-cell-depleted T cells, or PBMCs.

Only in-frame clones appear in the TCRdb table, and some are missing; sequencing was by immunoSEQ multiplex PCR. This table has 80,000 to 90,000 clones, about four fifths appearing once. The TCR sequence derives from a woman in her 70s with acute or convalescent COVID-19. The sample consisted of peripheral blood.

The CDR3, as DNA: TGTGCCTGGAGTGTAAGCGGGGGCTACAATGAGCAGTTCTTC. This encodes CAWSVSGGYNEQFF. The chain carries TRBV30 and TRBJ2-1; TRBD2 matches 8 bases. CDR3 length: 14 amino acids. Germline trimming cut 0 bases from V and 3 bases from J; bases unmatched to any gene: 1. Germline V gives CDR1 GTSNPN, CDR2 SVGIG (reference sequence).